This passage covers 25 T cell receptor beta chains from one sample sequenced in a study of T cells after yellow fever vaccination. In TCRdb, the 5' RACE reads were re-called with MiXCR into one record per CDR3 protein. The table lists a few hundred thousand distinct CDR3 sequences, approximately 4% of them singletons. The sequences come from PBMCs, collected 5 days after the yellow fever booster vaccination. These receptors originate from a man younger than 30 who received the YFV17D yellow fever vaccine.

The genes are TRBV7-2 and TRBJ2-5; the match to TRBD2 covers 8 bases. Trimming at V came to 2 bases and at J to 5 bases, leaving 7 bases not matched to a gene. The CDR3 covers 15 residues. Germline loops: CDR1 SGHTA, CDR2 FQGNSA. Written as DNA, the CDR3 is TGTGCCAGCAGCTTATCGAACGGGGGGGACGAGACCCAGTACTTC. Encoded protein: CASSLSNGGDETQYF. The entire variable domain, with the rest obtained from reference TRBV7-2 and TRBJ2-5, is as follows: GAGVSQSPSNKVTEKGKDVELRCDPISGHTALYWYRQSLGQGLEFLIYFQGNSAPDKSGLPSDRFSAERTGGSVSTLTIQRTQQEDSAVYLCASSLSNGGDETQYFGPGTRLLVL.

The CDR3 coding sequence is TGCAGTGTTCCTAGCGGGGGGGGCACAGATACGCAGTATTTT. Translated, it gives CSVPSGGGTDTQYF. The chain combines TRBV20-1 with TRBJ2-3; 12 bases map to TRBD2. V lost 7 bases, J lost 1 base, and 3 bases stayed unmatched. This CDR3 contains 14 residues. The germline V gene has CDR1 DFQATT and CDR2 SNEGSKA (reference sequence).

This clonotype was counted many times. V is TRBV7-2 and J is TRBJ2-5, with D possibly being TRBD1 (6 bases). This CDR3 has 16 residues. Germline V lookup: CDR1 SGHTA, CDR2 FQGNSA. Trimming stripped 0 bases from V and 2 bases from J, with 13 bases between. Written as DNA, the CDR3 is TGTGCCAGCAGCTTAGCGCGTATTAGGGGGCAAGAGACCCAGTACTTC. It encodes CASSLARIRGQETQYF.

The chain employs TRBV27 and TRBJ2-7; D not resolved. This CDR3 has 12 residues. Trimming took off 6 bases at V and 4 bases at J, with 10 bases between the two ends. Germline lookup yields CDR1 MNHEY and CDR2 SMNVEV (reference sequence). The CDR3 is CASSPPQYEQYV. The CDR3 DNA sequence: TGTGCCAGCAGCCCCCCCCAATACGAGCAGTACGTC.

The sample holds a few counts of this clonotype. The chain employs TRBV27 and TRBJ1-4; D is ambiguous. Trimming shortened V by 6 bases and J by 0 bases, and 11 bases separated the two germline ends. CDR1 and CDR2 from the germline V gene are MNHEY and SMNVEV (reference sequence). The CDR3 sequence is 15 residues long. CDR3 coding DNA: TGTGCCAGCAGCCCTTTTTCTGCAACTAATGAAAAACTGTTTTTT. Protein product: CASSPFSATNEKLFF.

The chain carries TRBV6-2 or TRBV6-3 and TRBJ1-5; a possible D gene is TRBD1 (5 bases). CDR1 is MNHEY, CDR2 SVGEGT, per germline. Trimming removed 1 base from V and 5 bases from J, with 6 bases in between. The CDR3 sequence is 13 residues long. Here the CDR3 reads CASSYLGDQPQHF. The DNA of the CDR3 is TGTGCCAGCAGTTACTTGGGGGATCAGCCCCAGCATTTT.

There are many counts of this clonotype. The chain has TRBV4-3 and TRBJ2-7; the match to TRBD1 covers 8 bases. Losses at the gene ends were 0 bases for V and 2 bases for J; bases not matched to a gene: 12. CDR1 and CDR2 from the germline V gene are LGHNA and YSLEER. The CDR3 consists of 18 residues. The CDR3 sequence is CASSQEVIGQGGTYEQYF. CDR3 DNA: TGCGCCAGCAGCCAAGAGGTAATCGGACAGGGTGGTACCTACGAGCAGTACTTC.

This clonotype has a count of ten or more. This chain uses TRBV11-2 with TRBJ2-7, with D possibly matching TRBD1 (5 bases). There are 16 residues in the CDR3. Trimming cost V 2 bases and J 2 bases, with 16 bases left between them. Germline CDR1 reads SGHAT; CDR2 reads FQNNGV. The CDR3, as DNA: TGTGCCAGCAGCTTAATGGTTTGGGGCAGTGCCTACGAGCAGTACGTC. Its translation: CASSLMVWGSAYEQYV.

Only a few counts were recorded for this clonotype. The rearrangement uses TRBV6-1 and TRBJ1-6, with 8 bases matching TRBD1. There are 15 residues in the CDR3. Trimming cost V 4 bases and J 7 bases; bases outside gene matches: 6. CDR1 and CDR2 from the germline V gene are MNHNS and SASEGT. The chain's CDR3 is CASSVRTGGNSPLHF. CDR3 sequence (DNA): TGTGCCAGCAGTGTTCGAACAGGGGGAAATTCACCCCTCCACTTT.

The table lists this clonotype with a few counts. The V and J genes are TRBV2 and TRBJ1-2; perhaps TRBD1 as D (5 bases). The CDR3 is 16 residues long. Trimming shortened V by 6 bases and J by 7 bases, and 24 bases separated the two germline ends. In germline, CDR1 is SNHLY, CDR2 FYNNEI. CDR3 region: CASSTAHGTLLGGYTF. DNA of the CDR3: TGTGCCAGCAGCACCGCCCACGGGACTCTCTTAGGTGGCTACACCTTC.

The chain couples TRBV4-2 to TRBJ2-7; D unresolved. Germline lookup yields CDR1 LGHNA and CDR2 YNFKEQ. CDR3 size: 12 residues. V was pared by 1 base and J by 5 bases, with 6 bases between. Here the CDR3 reads CASSQGINEQYF. The CDR3 region has the DNA TGTGCCAGCAGCCAAGGGATTAACGAGCAGTACTTC.

In this sample, this clonotype turned up a few times. The CDR3 region is CASRNAGGTTDTQYF. DNA of the CDR3: TGCGCCAGCAGGAACGCGGGGGGGACCACAGATACGCAGTATTTT. The chain employs TRBV5-1 and TRBJ2-3; 9 bases are a match to TRBD2. The CDR3 has 15 amino acids. J lost 2 bases, V lost 5 bases, and 6 bases had no gene match. Germline V gene lookup returns CDR1 SGHRS and CDR2 YFSETQ.

This clonotype was seen many times. The V gene is TRBV27, the J gene TRBJ1-1; D is possibly TRBD1 (5 bases). The V end was cut by 4 bases, the J end by 4 bases, with 16 bases between. Per germline, CDR1 MNHEY and CDR2 SMNVEV (reference sequence). The CDR3 length is 15 residues. The DNA of the CDR3 is TGTGCCAGCAGTTCACCTGGGACCCTGCTCACTGAAGCTTTCTTT. It codes for CASSSPGTLLTEAFF.

This clonotype has a handful of counts. The chain carries TRBV25-1 and TRBJ2-5; D perhaps matches TRBD1 (6 bases). Germline CDR1 MGHDK, CDR2 SYGVNS. Trimming stripped 3 bases from V and 4 bases from J, with 12 bases between. The CDR3 sequence is 14 residues long. CDR3 residues: CASSDGGSGETQYF. CDR3 sequence (DNA): TGTGCCAGCAGTGATGGGGGCTCCGGAGAGACCCAGTACTTC.

The sample holds many counts of this clonotype. The chain combines TRBV7-2 with TRBJ2-3, with unresolved D. Per the germline V gene, CDR1 is SGHTA and CDR2 is FQGNSA. The length of the CDR3 is 13 residues. Trimming pared 0 bases from V and 6 bases from J, leaving 7 bases between. DNA of the CDR3: TGTGCCAGCAGCTTAGCCCACACGGATACGCAGTATTTT. Residues: CASSLAHTDTQYF.

The table lists this clonotype with many counts. The V call is TRBV2, the J call TRBJ2-5; D is perhaps TRBD2 (7 bases). Germline CDR1 reads SNHLY; CDR2 reads FYNNEI. V was pared by 2 bases and J by 5 bases, with 12 bases between. The CDR3 totals 14 residues. CDR3 region: CASSEMGGAETQYF. The DNA of the CDR3 is TGTGCCAGCAGTGAAATGGGGGGGGCCGAGACCCAGTACTTC.

This clonotype was observed many times. The genes are TRBV7-2 and TRBJ1-5; no clear D gene. The CDR3 spans 13 residues. Trimming removed 4 bases at V and 3 bases at J, with 7 bases between. Germline V gene data show CDR1 as SGHTA and CDR2 as FQGNSA. The CDR3 nucleotides read TGTGCCAGCAGCTCGGACTACAATCAGCCCCAGCATTTT. Its translation is CASSSDYNQPQHF.

The chain recombines TRBV7-2 with TRBJ1-1; D is undetermined. CDR3 length: 14 amino acids. Trimming took 1 base from V and 0 from J, leaving 6 bases between them. The germline V gene has CDR1 SGHTA and CDR2 FQGNSA. In nucleotides, the CDR3 is TGTGCCAGCAGCTTAGTTCCAGTGAACACTGAAGCTTTCTTT. It encodes CASSLVPVNTEAFF. The full variable domain, its missing parts supplied by reference TRBV7-2 and TRBJ1-1, is GAGVSQSPSNKVTEKGKDVELRCDPISGHTALYWYRQSLGQGLEFLIYFQGNSAPDKSGLPSDRFSAERTGGSVSTLTIQRTQQEDSAVYLCASSLVPVNTEAFFGQGTRLTVV.

This clonotype has a count of ten or more. The V and J genes are TRBV18 and TRBJ2-2; the D gene is possibly TRBD1 (6 bases). V lost 3 bases, J lost 1 base, and 9 bases lay in between. Germline V gives CDR1 KGHSH, CDR2 LQKENI. The CDR3 consists of 15 residues. CDR3 in DNA: TGTGCCAGCTCACCCTCGGGACAGAACACCGGGGAGCTGTTTTTT. This translates into CASSPSGQNTGELFF. Full variable domain (rest looked up from reference TRBV18 and TRBJ2-2): NAGVMQNPRHLVRRRGQEARLRCSPMKGHSHVYWYRQLPEEGLKFMVYLQKENIIDESGMPKERFSAEFPKEGPSILRIQQVVRGDSAAYFCASSPSGQNTGELFFGEGSRLTVL.

This clonotype was seen a handful of times. The CDR3 loop reads CASSESTGSNEQFF. The CDR3 DNA reads TGCGCCAGCAGTGAGTCGACCGGGAGCAATGAGCAGTTCTTC. The chain has TRBV10-1 and TRBJ2-1, with D possibly TRBD2 on 6 matching bases. Between the trimmed V and J ends, which lost 0 bases and 6 bases, there was a span of 9 bases. CDR3 length equals 14 residues. Germline V gene data show CDR1 as WNHNN and CDR2 as SYGVQD (reference sequence).

This clonotype came up many times. The gene calls are TRBV7-3 and TRBJ2-3; maybe TRBD2 (6 bases). V shed 5 bases and J shed 0 bases, with 12 bases lying between them. CDR1 SGHTA and CDR2 FQGTGA come from the germline V gene. CDR3 length: 15 residues. CDR3 nucleotides: TGTGCCAGCAGCCCGGACTACCTAAGCACAGATACGCAGTATTTT. Amino acid sequence: CASSPDYLSTDTQYF. Combining the CDR3 with reference TRBV7-3 and TRBJ2-3 gives the whole variable domain GAGVSQTPSNKVTEKGKYVELRCDPISGHTALYWYRQSLGQGPEFLIYFQGTGAADDSGLPNDRFFAVRPEGSVSTLKIQRTERGDSAVYLCASSPDYLSTDTQYFGPGTRLTVL.

This clonotype was observed a handful of times. V is TRBV5-6 and J is TRBJ2-1; D gene uncertain. V lost 1 base to trimming and J lost 0 bases, with 8 bases between them. This CDR3 has 15 residues. Germline CDR1 SGHDT, CDR2 YYEEEE. Here the CDR3 DNA reads TGTGCCAGCAGCTTGAATCCGAGCTCCTACAATGAGCAGTTCTTC. It codes for CASSLNPSSYNEQFF.

The genes are TRBV28 and TRBJ1-2; D possibly corresponds to TRBD1 (6 bases). Germline V CDR1 and CDR2: MDHEN, SYDVKM. This CDR3 has 12 amino acids. V lost 7 bases and J 8 bases, leaving 14 bases between the germline ends. DNA for the CDR3: TGTGCCAGCACCGCGACAGGAGGGGGCTACACCTTC. Translation gives CASTATGGGYTF.

This clonotype showed up just a few times. The chain couples TRBV6-6 to TRBJ2-7; the match to TRBD1 covers 8 bases. Germline V gene data show CDR1 as MNHNY and CDR2 as SVGAGI (reference sequence). The ends lost 5 bases at V and 8 bases at J; junction bases unmatched: 11. The CDR3 extends over 14 amino acids. The CDR3 region is CASSPDRVGNQQYV. The DNA for the CDR3 is TGTGCCAGCAGTCCGGACAGGGTGGGGAACCAGCAGTACGTC.

In its sample, this clonotype was seen many times. The chain couples TRBV6-2 or TRBV6-3 to TRBJ1-5, with D possibly TRBD1 on 5 matching bases. This CDR3 spans 14 amino acids. V lost 5 bases, J lost 6 bases, and 14 bases lay in between. CDR1 MNHEY and CDR2 SVGEGT come from the germline V gene. CDR3 sequence: CASSQQTQVQPQHF. In nucleotides, the CDR3 is TGTGCCAGCAGTCAACAAACACAGGTTCAGCCCCAGCATTTT.